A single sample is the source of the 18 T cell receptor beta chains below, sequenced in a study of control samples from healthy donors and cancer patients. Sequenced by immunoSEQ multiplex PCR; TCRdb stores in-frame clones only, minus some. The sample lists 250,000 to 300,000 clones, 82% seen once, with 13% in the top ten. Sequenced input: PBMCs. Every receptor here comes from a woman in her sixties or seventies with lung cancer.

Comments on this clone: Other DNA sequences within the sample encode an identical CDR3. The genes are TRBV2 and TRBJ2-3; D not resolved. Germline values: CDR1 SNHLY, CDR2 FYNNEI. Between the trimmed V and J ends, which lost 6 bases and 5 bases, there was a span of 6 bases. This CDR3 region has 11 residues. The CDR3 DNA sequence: TGTGCCAGCAGCTATCAAGATACGCAGTATTTT. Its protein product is CASSYQDTQYF. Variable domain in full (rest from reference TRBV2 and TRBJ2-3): EPEVTQTPSHQVTQMGQEVILRCVPISNHLYFYWYRQILGQKVEFLVSFYNNEISEKSEIFDDQFSVERPDGSNFTLKIRSTKLEDSAMYFCASSYQDTQYFGPGTRLTVL.

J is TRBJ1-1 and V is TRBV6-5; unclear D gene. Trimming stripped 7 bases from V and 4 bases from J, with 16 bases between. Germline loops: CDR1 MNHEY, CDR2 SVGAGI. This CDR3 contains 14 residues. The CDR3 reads CASTREPAGTEAFF. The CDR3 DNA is TGTGCCAGCACCCGGGAACCGGCGGGCACTGAAGCTTTCTTT.

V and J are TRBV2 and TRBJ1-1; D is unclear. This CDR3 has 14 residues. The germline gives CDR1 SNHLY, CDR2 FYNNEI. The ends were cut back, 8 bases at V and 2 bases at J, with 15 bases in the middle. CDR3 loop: CASSNLLTNTEAFF. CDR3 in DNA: TGTGCCAGCTCCAACTTACTGACAAACACTGAAGCTTTCTTT.

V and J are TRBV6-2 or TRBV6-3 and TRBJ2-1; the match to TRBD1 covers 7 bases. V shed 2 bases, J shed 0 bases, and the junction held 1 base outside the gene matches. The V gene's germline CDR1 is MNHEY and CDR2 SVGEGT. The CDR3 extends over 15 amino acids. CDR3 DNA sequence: TGTGCCAGCAGTTACGACAGGGTCTCCTACAATGAGCAGTTCTTC. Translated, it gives CASSYDRVSYNEQFF.

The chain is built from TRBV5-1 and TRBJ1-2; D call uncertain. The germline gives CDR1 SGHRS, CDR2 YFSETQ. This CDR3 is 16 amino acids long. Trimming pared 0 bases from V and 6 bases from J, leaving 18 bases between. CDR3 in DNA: TGCGCCAGCAGCTTGGTGGCCGGGGATTCAGGAGATGGCTACACCTTC. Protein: CASSLVAGDSGDGYTF.

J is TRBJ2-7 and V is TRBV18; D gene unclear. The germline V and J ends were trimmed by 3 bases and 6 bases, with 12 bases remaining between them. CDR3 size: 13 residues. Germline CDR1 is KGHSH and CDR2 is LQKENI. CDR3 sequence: CASSPGGPREQYF. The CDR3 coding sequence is TGTGCCAGCTCACCGGGTGGGCCCCGCGAGCAGTACTTC.

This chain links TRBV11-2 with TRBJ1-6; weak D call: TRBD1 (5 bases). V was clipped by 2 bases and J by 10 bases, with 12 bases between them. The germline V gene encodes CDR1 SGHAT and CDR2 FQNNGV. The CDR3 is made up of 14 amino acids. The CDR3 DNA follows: TGTGCCAGCAGCTTAAGTGACAGTGACTCACCCCTCCACTTT. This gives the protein CASSLSDSDSPLHF.

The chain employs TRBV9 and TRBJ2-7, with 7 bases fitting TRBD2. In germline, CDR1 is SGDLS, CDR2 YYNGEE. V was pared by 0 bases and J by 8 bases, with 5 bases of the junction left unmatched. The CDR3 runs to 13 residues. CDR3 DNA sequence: TGTGCCAGCAGCGTAGATGGGGGGGGACAGCAGTACTTC. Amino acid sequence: CASSVDGGGQQYF.

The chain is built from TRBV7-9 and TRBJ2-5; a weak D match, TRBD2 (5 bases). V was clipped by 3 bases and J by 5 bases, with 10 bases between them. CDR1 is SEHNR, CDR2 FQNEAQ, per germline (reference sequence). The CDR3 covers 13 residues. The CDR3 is CASSFRDRETQYF. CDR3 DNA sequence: TGTGCCAGCAGCTTCCGGGATCGCGAGACCCAGTACTTC.

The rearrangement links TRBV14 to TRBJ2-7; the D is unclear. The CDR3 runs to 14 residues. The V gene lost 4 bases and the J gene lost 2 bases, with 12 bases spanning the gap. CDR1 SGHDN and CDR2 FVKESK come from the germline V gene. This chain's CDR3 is CASSLFRSPYEQYF. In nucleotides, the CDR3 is TGTGCCAGCAGCCTCTTCAGATCGCCCTACGAGCAGTACTTC. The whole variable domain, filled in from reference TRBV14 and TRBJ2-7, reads EAGVTQFPSHSVIEKGQTVTLRCDPISGHDNLYWYRRVMGKEIKFLLHFVKESKQDESGMPNNRFLAERTGGTYSTLKVQPAELEDSGVYFCASSLFRSPYEQYFGPGTRLTVT.

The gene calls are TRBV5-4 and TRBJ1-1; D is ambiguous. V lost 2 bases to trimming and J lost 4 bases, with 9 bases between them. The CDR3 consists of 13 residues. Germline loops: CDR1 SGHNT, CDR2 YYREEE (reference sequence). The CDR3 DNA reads TGTGCCAGCAGCTTCAGCGGAGGCACTGAAGCTTTCTTT. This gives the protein CASSFSGGTEAFF.

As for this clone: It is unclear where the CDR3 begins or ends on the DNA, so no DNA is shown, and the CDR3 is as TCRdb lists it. The CDR3 sequence: CASILGPRETQYF. V and J are TRBV6-8 and TRBJ2-5; TRBD1, the table's D call, lacks a check against the DNA. The CDR3 has 13 residues if both end residues are counted. Germline values: CDR1 MNHGY, CDR2 SAAAGT.

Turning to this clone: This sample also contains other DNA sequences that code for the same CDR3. CDR3 region: CASSEGTANQPQHF. The CDR3 DNA sequence: TGTGCCAGCAGCGAGGGGACAGCAAATCAGCCCCAGCATTTT. This chain joins TRBV9 and TRBJ1-5; 7 nucleotides agree with TRBD1. V shed 3 bases and J 4 bases; nucleotides not matched to a gene: 4. The CDR3 has 14 amino acids. Germline V lookup: CDR1 SGDLS, CDR2 YYNGEE.

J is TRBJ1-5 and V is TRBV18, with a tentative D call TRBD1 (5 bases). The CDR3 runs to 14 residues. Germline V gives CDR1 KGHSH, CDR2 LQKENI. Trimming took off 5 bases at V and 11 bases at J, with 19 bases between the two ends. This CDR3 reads CASSLGPGEGTQHF. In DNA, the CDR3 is TGTGCCAGCTCATTGGGCCCTGGGGAGGGGACCCAGCATTTT. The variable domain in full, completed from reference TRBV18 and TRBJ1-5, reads NAGVMQNPRHLVRRRGQEARLRCSPMKGHSHVYWYRQLPEEGLKFMVYLQKENIIDESGMPKERFSAEFPKEGPSILRIQQVVRGDSAAYFCASSLGPGEGTQHFGDGTRLSIL.

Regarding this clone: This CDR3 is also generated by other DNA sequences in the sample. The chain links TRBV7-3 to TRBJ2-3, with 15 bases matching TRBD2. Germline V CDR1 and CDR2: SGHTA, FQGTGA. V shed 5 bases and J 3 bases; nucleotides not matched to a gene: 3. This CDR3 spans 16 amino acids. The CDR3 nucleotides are TGTGCCAGCAGCCAGGGACTAGCGGGAGGTACAGATACGCAGTATTTT. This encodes CASSQGLAGGTDTQYF.

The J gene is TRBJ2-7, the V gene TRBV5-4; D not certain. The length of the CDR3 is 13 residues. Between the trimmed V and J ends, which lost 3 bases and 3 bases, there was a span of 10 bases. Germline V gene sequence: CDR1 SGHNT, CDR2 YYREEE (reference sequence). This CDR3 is CASSSDVDYEQYF. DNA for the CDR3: TGTGCCAGCAGCTCGGACGTAGACTACGAGCAGTACTTC.

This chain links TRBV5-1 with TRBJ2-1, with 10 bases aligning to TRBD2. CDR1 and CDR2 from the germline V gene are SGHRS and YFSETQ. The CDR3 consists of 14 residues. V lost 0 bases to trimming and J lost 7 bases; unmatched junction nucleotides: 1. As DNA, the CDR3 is TGCGCCAGCAGCTTGGGAGCGGGGGGGAATGAGCAGTTCTTC. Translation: CASSLGAGGNEQFF.

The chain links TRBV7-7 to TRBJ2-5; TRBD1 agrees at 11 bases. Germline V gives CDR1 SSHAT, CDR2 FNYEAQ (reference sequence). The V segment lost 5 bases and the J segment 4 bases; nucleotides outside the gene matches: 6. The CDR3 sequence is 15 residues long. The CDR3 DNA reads TGTGCCAGCAGCCGCGGACAGGGGGCAGGAGAGACCCAGTACTTC. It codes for CASSRGQGAGETQYF.